The rows below give T cell receptor beta chains drawn from one sample of a study of T cells after yellow fever vaccination. Each CDR3 protein gets one entry after TCRdb re-called the 5' RACE reads with MiXCR. The repertoire includes approximately 450,000 distinct CDR3 sequences, 18% of them detected once, and about 18% sits in the top ten. The sample consisted of PBMCs, taken before the yellow fever booster vaccination. The receptors come from a man between 18 and 35 years old who received the YFV17D yellow fever vaccine. CDR3s include the opening cysteine and the closing phenylalanine or tryptophan. The D gene is left open where the match is weak. Not every row has a clone size; where given, it reads once, few, many or a size class.

abundance: few
v_gene: TRBV20-1
d_gene: TRBD1
j_gene: TRBJ2-3
CDR3aa: CSATGTGADTDTQYF
CDR3nt: TGCAGTGCTACCGGAACAGGGGCGGACACAGATACGCAGTATTTT

abundance: few
v_gene: TRBV29-1
d_gene: NA
j_gene: TRBJ1-2
CDR3aa: CSVAGHFSYGYTF
CDR3nt: TGCAGCGTTGCGGGACACTTCTCCTATGGCTACACCTTC

abundance: NA
v_gene: TRBV7-9
d_gene: NA
j_gene: TRBJ1-2
CDR3aa: CASSQSGTFFNYGYTF
CDR3nt: TGTGCCAGCAGCCAATCCGGGACCTTCTTTAACTATGGCTACACCTTC

abundance: many
v_gene: TRBV7-6
d_gene: NA
j_gene: TRBJ1-3
CDR3aa: CASSFGQGRTGNTIYF
CDR3nt: TGTGCCAGCAGCTTTGGGCAGGGAAGGACTGGAAACACCATATATTTT

abundance: few
v_gene: TRBV4-3
d_gene: TRBD2
j_gene: TRBJ2-1
CDR3aa: CASSQEVGLAYEQFF
CDR3nt: TGCGCCAGCAGCCAGGAAGTGGGACTAGCCTATGAGCAGTTCTTC

abundance: NA
v_gene: TRBV4-2
d_gene: TRBD1
j_gene: TRBJ2-7
CDR3aa: CASSQDGTGSFEQYF
CDR3nt: TGTGCCAGCAGCCAAGATGGGACAGGCTCCTTCGAGCAGTACTTC

abundance: few
v_gene: TRBV18
d_gene: TRBD1
j_gene: TRBJ2-1
CDR3aa: CASSPPGGSRSEQFF
CDR3nt: TGTGCCAGCTCACCCCCAGGGGGCTCGAGATCTGAGCAGTTCTTC

abundance: many
v_gene: TRBV7-2
d_gene: NA
j_gene: TRBJ1-1
CDR3aa: CASSFSPGRTTEAFF
CDR3nt: TGTGCCAGCAGCTTTTCGCCGGGACGGACCACTGAAGCTTTCTTT

abundance: NA
v_gene: TRBV12-3/TRBV12-4
d_gene: NA
j_gene: TRBJ2-5
CDR3aa: CASSRESFSRGASQYF
CDR3nt: TGTGCCAGCAGTCGAGAATCTTTTTCTAGGGGGGCATCCCAGTACTTC

abundance: few
v_gene: TRBV7-9
d_gene: NA
j_gene: TRBJ1-2
CDR3aa: CASSLVDSHTF
CDR3nt: TGTGCCAGCAGCTTAGTGGACAGTCACACCTTC

abundance: NA
v_gene: TRBV5-1
d_gene: NA
j_gene: TRBJ1-1
CDR3aa: CASSLLNAGTEAFF
CDR3nt: TGCGCCAGCAGCTTACTCAACGCTGGAACTGAAGCTTTCTTT

abundance: few
v_gene: TRBV12-3/TRBV12-4
d_gene: TRBD1
j_gene: TRBJ1-5
CDR3aa: CASSIDRGGQPQHF
CDR3nt: TGTGCCAGCAGTATCGACAGGGGTGGGCAGCCCCAGCATTTT

abundance: NA
v_gene: TRBV11-3
d_gene: NA
j_gene: TRBJ1-5
CDR3aa: CASGRNPPTAVQPQHF
CDR3nt: TGTGCCAGCGGCCGCAACCCCCCGACAGCGGTTCAACCCCAGCATTTT

abundance: NA
v_gene: TRBV18
d_gene: TRBD2
j_gene: TRBJ2-5
CDR3aa: CASSELLAGAQETQYF
CDR3nt: TGTGCCAGCTCAGAATTGCTAGCGGGGGCCCAAGAGACCCAGTACTTC

abundance: NA
v_gene: TRBV3-1
d_gene: TRBD1
j_gene: TRBJ1-2
CDR3aa: CASSDSDRASYGYTF
CDR3nt: TGTGCCAGCAGCGATAGCGACAGGGCCAGCTATGGCTACACCTTC

abundance: NA
v_gene: TRBV4-2
d_gene: NA
j_gene: TRBJ2-5
CDR3aa: CASSQRVGGETQYF
CDR3nt: TGTGCCAGCAGCCAGCGGGTGGGAGGAGAGACCCAGTACTTC

abundance: NA
v_gene: TRBV30
d_gene: NA
j_gene: TRBJ1-4
CDR3aa: CAWTLGLRNEKLFF
CDR3nt: TGTGCCTGGACCTTGGGACTGAGAAATGAAAAACTGTTTTTT

abundance: NA
v_gene: TRBV14
d_gene: NA
j_gene: TRBJ1-6
CDR3aa: CASSQDEANSPLHF
CDR3nt: TGTGCCAGCAGCCAAGATGAAGCTAATTCACCCCTCCACTTT

abundance: NA
v_gene: TRBV15
d_gene: TRBD1
j_gene: TRBJ2-7
CDR3aa: CATSRNRGAYEQYF
CDR3nt: TGTGCCACCAGCAGAAACAGGGGAGCCTACGAGCAGTACTTC